Shown below are 8 T cell receptor beta chains from a single sample sequenced in a study of patients and donors after allogeneic stem cell transplantation. Each CDR3 protein is one row after TCRdb ran MiXCR on the RT-PCR reads. The repertoire holds about 28,000 distinct CDR3 sequences, with nearly 7% as singletons. The sequenced sample was blood, either unsorted or a sorted T cell fraction (not recorded which). The receptors come from a human donor who was either an allogeneic HSCT recipient or a stem cell or donor lymphocyte infusion donor (not recorded which). It is not recorded whose cells these are; they may come from a transplant donor.

Of note for this clonotype: Because the CDR3 is missing its conserved closing phenylalanine or tryptophan, this is likely a read error. The chain is built from TRBV5-1 and TRBJ2-2; D may correspond to TRBD1 or TRBD2 (5 bases each). The CDR3 covers 12 residues. Germline CDR1 reads SGHRS; CDR2 reads YFSETQ. CDR3 region: CASSLGTAELFL. CDR3 DNA: TGCGCCAGCAGCCTGGGGACCGCGGAGCTGTTTTTG.

V is TRBV10-2 and J is TRBJ2-2; 7 nucleotides align to TRBD1. The CDR3 runs 13 residues. Germline V gene sequence: CDR1 WSHSY, CDR2 SAAADI. V lost 7 bases, J lost 6 bases, and 5 bases stayed unmatched. In DNA, the CDR3 is TGCGCCAGCACGGGACAGATCTCCGGGGAGCTGTTTTTT. Protein product: CASTGQISGELFF.

In its sample, this clonotype was seen many times. The J gene is TRBJ2-7, the V gene TRBV29-1; 10 bases line up with TRBD1. The V segment lost 4 bases and the J segment 0 bases; nucleotides outside the gene matches: 12. The germline gives CDR1 SQVTM, CDR2 ANQGSEA. The CDR3 covers 17 residues. The CDR3 region has the DNA TGCAGCGTTGGGGGACAGGGGATAAAGTGGGGCTCCTACGAGCAGTACTTC. Its translation is CSVGGQGIKWGSYEQYF.

There are many counts of this clonotype. This chain joins TRBV12-3 or TRBV12-4 and TRBJ2-4; D not resolved. The CDR3 extends over 13 amino acids. V lost 3 bases, J lost 8 bases, and 11 bases lay in between. CDR3 region: CASSFEKSHIQYF. In DNA form, the CDR3 reads TGTGCCAGCAGTTTTGAAAAATCACACATTCAGTACTTC.

J is TRBJ2-7 and V is TRBV4-1; no reliable D call. Trimming took off 3 bases at V and 6 bases at J, with 9 bases between the two ends. This CDR3 spans 12 amino acids. CDR1 is MGHRA, CDR2 YSYEKL, per germline. This CDR3 reads CASSQFVSEQYF. CDR3 bases: TGCGCCAGCAGCCAGTTCGTAAGCGAGCAGTACTTC.

In this sample, this clonotype turned up many times. The chain employs TRBV7-9 and TRBJ1-5; the match to TRBD1 covers 7 bases. Germline V gives CDR1 SEHNR, CDR2 FQNEAQ (reference sequence). The CDR3 is 15 amino acids. The V segment lost 5 bases and the J segment 0 bases; nucleotides outside the gene matches: 4. In nucleotides, the CDR3 is TGTGCCAGCAGCCGGGACAGTTATAGCAATCAGCCCCAGCATTTT. Its protein product is CASSRDSYSNQPQHF.

The sample holds many counts of this clonotype. The chain uses TRBV28 and TRBJ1-5; 7 bases align to TRBD1. The J segment lost 4 bases and the V segment lost 5 bases, leaving 2 bases of the junction unmatched. This CDR3 comprises 13 residues. Per the germline V gene, CDR1 is MDHEN and CDR2 is SYDVKM. The CDR3 region is CASSMTGNQPQHF. The CDR3 bases are TGTGCCAGCAGTATGACAGGGAATCAGCCCCAGCATTTT.

This clonotype was detected a few times. The V call is TRBV2, the J call TRBJ2-7; TRBD1 matches 7 bases. The CDR3 consists of 15 residues. The junction had 11 bases not matched to a gene; V was cut back by 7 bases and J by 2 bases. Per the germline V gene, CDR1 is SNHLY and CDR2 is FYNNEI. CDR3 loop: CASTPRAGGPYEQYF. The CDR3 region has the DNA TGTGCCAGCACCCCCCGGGCAGGGGGACCCTACGAGCAGTACTTC.